This TCR beta chain emerged from a study of blood T cells in healthy people across ages. The CDR3 consists of 17 residues. Germline V gene lookup returns CDR1 KGHDR and CDR2 SFDVKD. Losses at the gene ends were 1 base for V and 7 bases for J; bases not matched to a gene: 10. This clonotype was seen at least ten times. The use of a sample-barcoded 5' primer and a J-beta primer mix characterized a second PCR of roughly 7 to 11 cycles. A minimum of 3 million CDR3-containing paired-end reads was obtained for each sample. Via MiXCR, TCRdb re-called the 5' RACE reads, giving one row per CDR3 protein. Here the sample spans 550,000 to 650,000 distinct CDR3 sequences, 25% to 35% being singletons.

Sequencing used blood. The chain is built from TRBV24-1 and TRBJ2-1, with 9 bases that match TRBD1. This sequence originates from a woman older than 75 in good health. CDR3 DNA: TGTGCCACCAGTGATTTAGGGCTAGGGACAGGGAGAAATGAGCAGTTCTTC. It is translated as CATSDLGLGTGRNEQFF.